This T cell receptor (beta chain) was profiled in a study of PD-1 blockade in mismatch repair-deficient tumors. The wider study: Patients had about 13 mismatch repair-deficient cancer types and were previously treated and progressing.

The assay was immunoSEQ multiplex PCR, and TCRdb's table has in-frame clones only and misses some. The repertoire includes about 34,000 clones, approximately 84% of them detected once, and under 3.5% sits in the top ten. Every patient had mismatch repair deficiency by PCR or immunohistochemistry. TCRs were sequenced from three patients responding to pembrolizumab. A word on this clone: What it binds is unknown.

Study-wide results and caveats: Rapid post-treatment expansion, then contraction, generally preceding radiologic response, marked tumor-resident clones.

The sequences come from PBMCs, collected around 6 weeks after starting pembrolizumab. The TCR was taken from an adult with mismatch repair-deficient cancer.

CDR3 DNA sequence: TGCGCCAGCGGAGTAAGGACTAGCGGGCGCACTGGCACAGATACGCAGTATTTT. Encoded protein: CASGVRTSGRTGTDTQYF. V is TRBV5-1 and J is TRBJ2-3; 11 nucleotides match TRBD2. This CDR3 comprises 18 residues. The J segment lost 1 base and the V segment lost 7 bases, leaving 14 bases of the junction unmatched. Germline assignment: CDR1 SGHRS and CDR2 YFSETQ.